The rows below give T cell receptor beta chains drawn from one sample of a study of T cells in Graves' hyperthyroidism and ophthalmopathy. MiXCR was run by TCRdb on the multiplex PCR reads, yielding one entry per CDR3 protein. Found here are a few hundred thousand distinct CDR3 sequences, about 16% of them singletons; the top ten hold around 30%. Specimen: blood. The receptors come from a woman aged 45 to 65 with Graves' hyperthyroidism that later progressed to Graves' ophthalmopathy. Each CDR3 is given with its conserved first and last residue. Each record gives: J gene, V gene, CDR3 protein.

TRBJ1-2,TRBV5-6,CASSLGRGQDGYTF
TRBJ2-1,TRBV28,CASSPGQGAINEQFF
TRBJ2-1,TRBV6-1,CASSERVNEQFF
TRBJ1-4,TRBV2,CASNNYTWGTNEKLFF
TRBJ2-4,TRBV30,CAWRGLAGAGKNIQYF
TRBJ2-2,TRBV7-7,CASSLSAAPGELFF
TRBJ1-4,TRBV7-9,CASLQGAKGEKLFF
TRBJ2-1,TRBV6-1,CASSQESYNEQFF
TRBJ2-3,TRBV5-4,CASSQAPSTDTQYF
TRBJ1-2,TRBV14,CASSQDPGQVNYGYTF
TRBJ2-3,TRBV25-1,CASSESRTSGSSDTQYF
TRBJ1-2,TRBV20-1,CSASIGIFYGYTF
TRBJ2-3,TRBV19,CASRKFTSTDTQYF
TRBJ2-1,TRBV5-1,CASSTTGGENEQFF
TRBJ1-3,TRBV6-1,CASSTHSGNTIYF
TRBJ2-3,TRBV28,CASSIVGTALTDTQYF
TRBJ2-5,TRBV10-3,CAISSAGQYQETQYF
TRBJ1-4,TRBV7-7,CASSPGQGLGKLFF
TRBJ2-7,TRBV29-1,CSVPACFLAGTYEQYF
TRBJ2-1,TRBV5-1,CASSQDSNYNEQFF
TRBJ2-1,TRBV6-1,CASSDYYNEQFF